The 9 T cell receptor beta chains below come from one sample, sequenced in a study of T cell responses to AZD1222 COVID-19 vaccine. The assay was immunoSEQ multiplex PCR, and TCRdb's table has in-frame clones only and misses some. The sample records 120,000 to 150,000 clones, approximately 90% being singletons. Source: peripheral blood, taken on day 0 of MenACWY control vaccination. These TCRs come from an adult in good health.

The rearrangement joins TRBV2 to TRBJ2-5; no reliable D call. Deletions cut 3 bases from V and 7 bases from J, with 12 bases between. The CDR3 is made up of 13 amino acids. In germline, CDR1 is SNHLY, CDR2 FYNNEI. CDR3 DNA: TGTGCCAGCAGTGAGAACTCCCCGGGGACCCAGTACTTC. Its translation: CASSENSPGTQYF. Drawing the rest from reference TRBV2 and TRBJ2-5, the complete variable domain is EPEVTQTPSHQVTQMGQEVILRCVPISNHLYFYWYRQILGQKVEFLVSFYNNEISEKSEIFDDQFSVERPDGSNFTLKIRSTKLEDSAMYFCASSENSPGTQYFGPGTRLLVL.

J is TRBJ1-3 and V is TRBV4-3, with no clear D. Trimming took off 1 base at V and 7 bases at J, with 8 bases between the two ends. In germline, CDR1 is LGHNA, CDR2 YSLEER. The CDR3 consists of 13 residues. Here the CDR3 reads CASSQGGGNTIYF. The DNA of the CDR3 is TGCGCCAGCAGCCAAGGGGGAGGGAACACCATATATTTT.

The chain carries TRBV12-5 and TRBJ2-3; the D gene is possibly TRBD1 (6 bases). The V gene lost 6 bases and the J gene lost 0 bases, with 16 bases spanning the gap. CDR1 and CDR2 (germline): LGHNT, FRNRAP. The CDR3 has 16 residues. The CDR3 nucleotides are TGTGCTAGTGGCCTTCTACAGGGTAGAAGCACAGATACGCAGTATTTT. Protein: CASGLLQGRSTDTQYF. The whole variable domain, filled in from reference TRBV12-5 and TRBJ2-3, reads DARVTQTPRHKVTEMGQEVTMRCQPILGHNTVFWYRQTMMQGLELLAYFRNRAPLDDSGMPKDRFSAEMPDATLATLKIQPSEPRDSAVYFCASGLLQGRSTDTQYFGPGTRLTVL.

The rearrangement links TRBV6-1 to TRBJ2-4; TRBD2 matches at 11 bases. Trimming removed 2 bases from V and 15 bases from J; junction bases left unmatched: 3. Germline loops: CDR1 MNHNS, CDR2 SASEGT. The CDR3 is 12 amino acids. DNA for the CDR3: TGTGCCAGCAGTGAATTCGGACTAGCGGGGTACTTC. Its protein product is CASSEFGLAGYF.

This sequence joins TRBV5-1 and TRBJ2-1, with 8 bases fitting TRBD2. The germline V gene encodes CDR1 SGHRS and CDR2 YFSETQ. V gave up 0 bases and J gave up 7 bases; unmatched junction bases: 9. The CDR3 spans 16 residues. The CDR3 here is CASSLEAGVVSNEQFF. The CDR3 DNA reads TGCGCCAGCAGCTTGGAAGCGGGAGTCGTTTCGAATGAGCAGTTCTTC.

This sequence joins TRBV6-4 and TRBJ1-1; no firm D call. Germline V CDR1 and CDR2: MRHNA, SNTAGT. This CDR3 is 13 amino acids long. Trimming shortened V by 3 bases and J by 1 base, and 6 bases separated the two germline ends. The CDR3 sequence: CASSEGSNTEAFF. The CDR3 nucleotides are TGTGCCAGCAGTGAGGGCTCGAACACTGAAGCTTTCTTT.

The CDR3 bases are TGTGCCAGCAGTTTCACAGGGCGGTACGAGCAGTACTTC. Translating it yields CASSFTGRYEQYF. The gene calls are TRBV28 and TRBJ2-7, with TRBD1 as a possible D gene (6 bases). CDR3 length equals 13 residues. Germline CDR1 reads MDHEN; CDR2 reads SYDVKM. V lost 3 bases and J lost 4, with 10 bases in between.

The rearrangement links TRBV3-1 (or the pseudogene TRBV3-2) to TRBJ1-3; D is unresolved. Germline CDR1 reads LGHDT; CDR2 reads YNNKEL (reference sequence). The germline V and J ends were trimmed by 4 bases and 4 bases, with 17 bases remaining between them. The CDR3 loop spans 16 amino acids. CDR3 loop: CASSPLLSVSGNTIYF. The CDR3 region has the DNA TGTGCCAGCAGCCCACTTTTATCGGTTTCGGGAAACACCATATATTTT.

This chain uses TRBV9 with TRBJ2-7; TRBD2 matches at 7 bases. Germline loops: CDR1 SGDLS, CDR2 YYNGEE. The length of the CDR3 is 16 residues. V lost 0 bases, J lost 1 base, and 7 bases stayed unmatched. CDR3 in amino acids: CASSVDPAGRSYEQYF. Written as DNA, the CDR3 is TGTGCCAGCAGCGTAGATCCAGCGGGGCGATCCTACGAGCAGTACTTC.